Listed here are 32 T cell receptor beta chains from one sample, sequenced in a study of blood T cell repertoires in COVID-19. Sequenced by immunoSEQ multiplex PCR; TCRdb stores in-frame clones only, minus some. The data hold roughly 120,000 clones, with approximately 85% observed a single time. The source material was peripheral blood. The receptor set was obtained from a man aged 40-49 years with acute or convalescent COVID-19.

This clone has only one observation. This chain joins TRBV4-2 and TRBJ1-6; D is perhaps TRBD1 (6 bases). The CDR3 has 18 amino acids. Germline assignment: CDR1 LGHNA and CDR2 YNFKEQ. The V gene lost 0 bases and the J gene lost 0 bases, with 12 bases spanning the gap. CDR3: CASSQDIDRSSYNSPLHF. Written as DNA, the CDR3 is TGTGCCAGCAGCCAAGATATTGACAGGAGCTCCTATAATTCACCCCTCCACTTT.

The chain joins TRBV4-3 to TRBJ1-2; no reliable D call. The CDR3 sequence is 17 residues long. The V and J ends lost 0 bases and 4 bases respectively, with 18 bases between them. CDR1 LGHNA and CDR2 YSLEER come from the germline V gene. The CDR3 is CASSQDSRRATIYGYTF. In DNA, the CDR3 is TGCGCCAGCAGCCAAGATTCTAGAAGGGCGACTATCTATGGCTACACCTTC.

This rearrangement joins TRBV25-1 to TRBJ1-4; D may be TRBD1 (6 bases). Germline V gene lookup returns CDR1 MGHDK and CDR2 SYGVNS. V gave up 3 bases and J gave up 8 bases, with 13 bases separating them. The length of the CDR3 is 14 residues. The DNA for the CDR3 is TGTGCCAGCAGTGATTCCAGGGGTAGCGAAAAACTGTTTTTT. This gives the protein CASSDSRGSEKLFF.

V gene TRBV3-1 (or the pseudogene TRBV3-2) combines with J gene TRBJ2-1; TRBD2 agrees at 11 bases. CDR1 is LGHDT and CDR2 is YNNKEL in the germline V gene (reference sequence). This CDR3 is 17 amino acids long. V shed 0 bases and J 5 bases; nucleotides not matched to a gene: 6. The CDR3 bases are TGTGCCAGCAGCCAAGAGCTAGCGGGGGGCCGAGACAATGAGCAGTTCTTC. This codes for CASSQELAGGRDNEQFF.

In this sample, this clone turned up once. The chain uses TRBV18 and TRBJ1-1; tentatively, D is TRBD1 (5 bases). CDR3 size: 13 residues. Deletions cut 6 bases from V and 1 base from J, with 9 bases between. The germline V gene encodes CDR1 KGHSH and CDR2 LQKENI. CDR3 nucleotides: TGTGCCAGCTCCCGTGACAGGAACACTGAAGCTTTCTTT. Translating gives CASSRDRNTEAFF.

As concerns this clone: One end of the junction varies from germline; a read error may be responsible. The CDR3 DNA reads as TGCAGTGCTAGTGGGGATTTGTGGGGGCCGAATACCGGGGAGCTGTTTTTT. Translated: CSASGDLWGPNTGELFF. The rearrangement joins TRBV20-1 to TRBJ2-2, with a weak D call TRBD1 (6 bases). CDR1 is DFQATT and CDR2 is SNEGSKA in the germline V gene (reference sequence). This CDR3 contains 17 residues.

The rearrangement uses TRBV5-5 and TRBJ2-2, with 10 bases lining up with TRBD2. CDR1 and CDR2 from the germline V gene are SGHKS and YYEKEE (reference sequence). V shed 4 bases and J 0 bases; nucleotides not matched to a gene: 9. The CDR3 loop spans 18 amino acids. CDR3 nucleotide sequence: TGTGCCAGCAGCCCAAAGGCTAGCGGGGGAGCGAACACCGGGGAGCTGTTTTTT. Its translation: CASSPKASGGANTGELFF.

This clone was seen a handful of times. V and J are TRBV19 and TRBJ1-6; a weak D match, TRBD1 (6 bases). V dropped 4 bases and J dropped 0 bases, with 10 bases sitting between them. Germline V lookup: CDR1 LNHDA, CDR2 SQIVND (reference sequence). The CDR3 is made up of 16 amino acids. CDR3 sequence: CASSNGQSSYNSPLHF. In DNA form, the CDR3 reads TGTGCCAGTAGTAACGGACAGAGCTCCTATAATTCACCCCTCCACTTT.

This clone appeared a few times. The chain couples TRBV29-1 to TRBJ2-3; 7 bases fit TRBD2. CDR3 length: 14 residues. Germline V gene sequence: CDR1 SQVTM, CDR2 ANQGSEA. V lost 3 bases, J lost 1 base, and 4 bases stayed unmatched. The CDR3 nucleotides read TGCAGCGTTGAGTTTGCGGGGGGCACAGATACGCAGTATTTT. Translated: CSVEFAGGTDTQYF.

For the CDR3, the DNA is TGTGCCAGCAGCCGGGACACCTACGAGCAGTACTTC. The encoded protein is CASSRDTYEQYF. This rearrangement joins TRBV5-8 to TRBJ2-7; perhaps TRBD1 as D (6 bases). Germline CDR1 is SGHTS and CDR2 is YDEGEE. V was pared by 4 bases and J by 2 bases, with 7 bases between. The CDR3 length is 12 residues.

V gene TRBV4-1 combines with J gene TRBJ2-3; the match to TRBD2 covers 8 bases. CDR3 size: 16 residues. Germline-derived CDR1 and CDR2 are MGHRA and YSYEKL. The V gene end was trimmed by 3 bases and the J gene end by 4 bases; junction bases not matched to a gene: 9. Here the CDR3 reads CASSQVRTSPPDTQYF. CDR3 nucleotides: TGCGCCAGCAGCCAGGTGAGGACTAGCCCCCCAGATACGCAGTATTTT.

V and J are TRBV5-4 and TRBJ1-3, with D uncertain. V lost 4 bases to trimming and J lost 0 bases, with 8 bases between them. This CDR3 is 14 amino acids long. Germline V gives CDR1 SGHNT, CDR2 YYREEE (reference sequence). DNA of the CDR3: TGTGCCAGCAGCACCCCGAGCTCTGGAAACACCATATATTTT. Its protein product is CASSTPSSGNTIYF.

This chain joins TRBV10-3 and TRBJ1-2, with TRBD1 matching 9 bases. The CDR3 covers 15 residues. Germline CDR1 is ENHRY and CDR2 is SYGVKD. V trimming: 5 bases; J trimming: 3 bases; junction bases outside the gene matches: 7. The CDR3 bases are TGTGCCATCAGTACCGGGACAGGGTTGGACTATGGCTACACCTTC. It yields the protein CAISTGTGLDYGYTF.

The CDR3 DNA follows: TGTGCCAGCAGCTTGGAGGGGACAGGGTACGGAGAAACGCAGTATTTT. It translates to CASSLEGTGYGETQYF. J is TRBJ2-3 and V is TRBV5-5; 9 bases agree with TRBD1. This CDR3 region has 16 residues. V dropped 0 bases and J dropped 9; count of bases not matched to a gene: 11. Germline values: CDR1 SGHKS, CDR2 YYEKEE (reference sequence).

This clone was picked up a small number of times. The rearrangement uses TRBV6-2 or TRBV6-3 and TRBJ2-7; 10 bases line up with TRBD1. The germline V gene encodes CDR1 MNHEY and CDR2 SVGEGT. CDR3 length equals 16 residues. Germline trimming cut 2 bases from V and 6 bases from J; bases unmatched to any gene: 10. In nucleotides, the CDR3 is TGTGCCAGCAGTTACCCAGCTGGGACAGGGGTTACCGAGCAGTACTTC. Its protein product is CASSYPAGTGVTEQYF.

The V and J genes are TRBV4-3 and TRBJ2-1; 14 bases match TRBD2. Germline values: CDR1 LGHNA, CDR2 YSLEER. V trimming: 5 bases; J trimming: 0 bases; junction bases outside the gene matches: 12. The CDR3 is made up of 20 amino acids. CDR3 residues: CASSFRRGLAGESSYNEQFF. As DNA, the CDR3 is TGCGCCAGCAGCTTTCGAAGGGGACTAGCGGGGGAAAGCTCCTACAATGAGCAGTTCTTC.

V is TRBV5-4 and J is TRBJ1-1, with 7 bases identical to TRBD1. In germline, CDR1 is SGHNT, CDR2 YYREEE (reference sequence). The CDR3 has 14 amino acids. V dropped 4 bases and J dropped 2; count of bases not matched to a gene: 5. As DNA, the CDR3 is TGTGCCAGCAGCGAAAACAGGGGAAACACTGAAGCTTTCTTT. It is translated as CASSENRGNTEAFF. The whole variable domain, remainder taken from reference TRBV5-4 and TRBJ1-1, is ETGVTQSPTHLIKTRGQQVTLRCSSQSGHNTVSWYQQALGQGPQFIFQYYREEENGRGNFPPRFSGLQFPNYSSELNVNALELDDSALYLCASSENRGNTEAFFGQGTRLTVV.

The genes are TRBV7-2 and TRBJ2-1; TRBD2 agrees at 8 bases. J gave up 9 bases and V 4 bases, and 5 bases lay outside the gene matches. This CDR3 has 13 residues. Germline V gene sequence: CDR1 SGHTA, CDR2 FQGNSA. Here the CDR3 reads CASSSPGGSEQFF. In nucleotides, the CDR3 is TGTGCCAGCAGCTCTCCGGGGGGGAGTGAGCAGTTCTTC.

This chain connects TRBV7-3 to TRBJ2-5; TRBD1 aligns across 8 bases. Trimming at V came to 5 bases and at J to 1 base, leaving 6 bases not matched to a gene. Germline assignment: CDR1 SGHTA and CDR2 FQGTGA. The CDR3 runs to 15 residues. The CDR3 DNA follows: TGTGCCAGCAGCCCAGACAGGGGTGGCCAAGAGACCCAGTACTTC. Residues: CASSPDRGGQETQYF.

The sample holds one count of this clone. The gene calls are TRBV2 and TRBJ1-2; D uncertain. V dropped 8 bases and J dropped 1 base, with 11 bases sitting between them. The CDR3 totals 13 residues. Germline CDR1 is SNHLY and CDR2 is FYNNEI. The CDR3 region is CASCATGNYGYTF. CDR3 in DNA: TGTGCCAGCTGCGCCACCGGTAACTATGGCTACACCTTC.

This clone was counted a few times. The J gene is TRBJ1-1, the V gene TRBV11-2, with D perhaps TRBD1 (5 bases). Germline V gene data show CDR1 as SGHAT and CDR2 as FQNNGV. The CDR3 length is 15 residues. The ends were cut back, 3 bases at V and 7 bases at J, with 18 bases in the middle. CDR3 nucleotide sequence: TGTGCCAGCAGCTTCTGGGGGGGTCTCTCTGATGAAGCTTTCTTT. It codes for CASSFWGGLSDEAFF.

The CDR3, as DNA: TGTGCCAGCAGCTTAGCAGGGGGCGTCTATGGCTACACCTTC. This sequence encodes CASSLAGGVYGYTF. The V and J genes are TRBV7-9 and TRBJ1-2, with 7 bases aligning to TRBD1. V was pared by 0 bases and J by 4 bases, with 2 bases of the junction left unmatched. Germline V gene sequence: CDR1 SEHNR, CDR2 FQNEAQ (reference sequence). This CDR3 is built from 14 residues.

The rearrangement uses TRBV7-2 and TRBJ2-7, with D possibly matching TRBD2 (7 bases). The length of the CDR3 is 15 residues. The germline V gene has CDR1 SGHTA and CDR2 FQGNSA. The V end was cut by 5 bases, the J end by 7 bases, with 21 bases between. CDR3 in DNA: TGTGCCAGCAGCGGAACCCGGGGGGACACTTGGGAGCAGTACTTC. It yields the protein CASSGTRGDTWEQYF.

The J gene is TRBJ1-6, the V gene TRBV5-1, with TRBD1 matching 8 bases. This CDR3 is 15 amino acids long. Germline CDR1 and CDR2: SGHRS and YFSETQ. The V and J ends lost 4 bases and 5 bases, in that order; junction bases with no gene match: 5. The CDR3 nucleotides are TGCGCCAGCAGCCCGGGGGGACAGGATAATTCACCCCTCCACTTT. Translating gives CASSPGGQDNSPLHF.

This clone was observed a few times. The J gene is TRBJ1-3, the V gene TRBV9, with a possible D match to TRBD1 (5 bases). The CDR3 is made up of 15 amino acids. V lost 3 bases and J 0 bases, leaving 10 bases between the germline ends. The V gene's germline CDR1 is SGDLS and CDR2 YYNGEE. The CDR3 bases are TGTGCCAGCAGCGCCCAAGGGGACTCTGGAAACACCATATATTTT. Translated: CASSAQGDSGNTIYF.

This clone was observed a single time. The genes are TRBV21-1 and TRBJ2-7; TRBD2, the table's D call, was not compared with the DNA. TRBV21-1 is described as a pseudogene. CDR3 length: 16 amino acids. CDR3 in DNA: TGTGCCAGCAGCCCCACTTGGACTAGCGGGGTGTACGAGCAGTACTTC. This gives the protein CASSPTWTSGVYEQYF.

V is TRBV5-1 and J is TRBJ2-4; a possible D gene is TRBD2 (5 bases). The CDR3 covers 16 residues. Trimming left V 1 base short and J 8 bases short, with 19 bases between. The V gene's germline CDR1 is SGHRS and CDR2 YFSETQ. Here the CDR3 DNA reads TGCGCCAGCAGCTTGTCCGCTGGGGAGCCAGGATACATTCAGTACTTC. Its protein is CASSLSAGEPGYIQYF.

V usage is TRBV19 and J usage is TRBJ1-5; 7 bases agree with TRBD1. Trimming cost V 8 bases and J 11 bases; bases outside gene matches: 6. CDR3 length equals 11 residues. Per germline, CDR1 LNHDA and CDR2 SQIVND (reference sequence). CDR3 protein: CASGQVKTQHF. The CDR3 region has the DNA TGTGCCAGTGGACAGGTCAAGACCCAGCATTTT. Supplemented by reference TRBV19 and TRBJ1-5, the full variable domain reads DGGITQSPKYLFRKEGQNVTLSCEQNLNHDAMYWYRQDPGQGLRLIYYSQIVNDFQKGDIAEGYSVSREKKESFPLTVTSAQKNPTAFYLCASGQVKTQHFGDGTRLSIL.

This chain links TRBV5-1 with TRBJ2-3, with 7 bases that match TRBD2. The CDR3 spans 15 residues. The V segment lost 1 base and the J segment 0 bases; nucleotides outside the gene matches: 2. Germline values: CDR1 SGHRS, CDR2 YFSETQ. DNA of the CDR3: TGCGCCAGCAGCTTGCGGGGGGTGAGCACAGATACGCAGTATTTT. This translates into CASSLRGVSTDTQYF.

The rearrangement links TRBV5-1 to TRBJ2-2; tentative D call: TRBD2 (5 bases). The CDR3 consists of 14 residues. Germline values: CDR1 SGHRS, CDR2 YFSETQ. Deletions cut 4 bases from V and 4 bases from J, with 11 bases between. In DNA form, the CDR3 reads TGCGCCAGCAGCGACCTGGGAGCCACCGGGGAGCTGTTTTTT. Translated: CASSDLGATGELFF.

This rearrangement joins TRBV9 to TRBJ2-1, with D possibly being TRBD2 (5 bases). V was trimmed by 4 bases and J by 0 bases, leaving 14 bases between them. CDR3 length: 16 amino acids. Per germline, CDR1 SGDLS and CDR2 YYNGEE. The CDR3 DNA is TGTGCCAGCAGCCCCCCTGGCACTAGCTCCTACAATGAGCAGTTCTTC. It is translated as CASSPPGTSSYNEQFF.

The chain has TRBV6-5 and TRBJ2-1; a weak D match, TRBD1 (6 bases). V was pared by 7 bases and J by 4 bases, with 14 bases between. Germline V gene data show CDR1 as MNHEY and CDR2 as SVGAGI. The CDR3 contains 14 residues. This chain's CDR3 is CASTDSRGYNEQFF. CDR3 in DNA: TGTGCCAGCACGGACAGTCGTGGGTACAATGAGCAGTTCTTC.